This T cell receptor (beta chain) was identified during a study of memory CD4+ T cells and cytomegalovirus serostatus. Turning to the study itself: This sample comes from healthy Belgian adults, eight to ten CMV seropositive, 20 to 25 seronegative. Notes on the study in general: Each of approximately 61 CMV-associated TCRbeta sequences occurred in one to five individuals.

To note about this clone: Antigen unknown.

The sort gate was single viable CD3+CD4+CD8-CD45RO+ cells for memory CD4+ T cells. The germline V gene encodes CDR1 SNHLY and CDR2 FYNNEI. There are 13 residues in the CDR3. V was cut by 8 bases and J by 4 bases, with 13 bases left in between. Data came from immunoSEQ multiplex PCR; TCRdb stores just in-frame clones and leaves some out. The sample lists approximately 88,000 clones; 80% were seen once. Sequenced: memory CD4+ T cells from blood. The receptor was derived from an adult in good health and CMV-seropositive. The V call is TRBV2, the J call TRBJ2-3, with D perhaps TRBD2 (6 bases). This chain's CDR3 is CASSLGEADTQYF. The CDR3 bases are TGTGCCAGCTCACTGGGGGAGGCAGATACGCAGTATTTT.